These 23 T cell receptor beta chains share one sample of origin, sequenced in a study of a mutant IDH1 vaccine in newly diagnosed glioma. Measured with immunoSEQ multiplex PCR; TCRdb has only the in-frame clones, and not every one. Seen here are about 36,000 clones, around 81% observed once, and the top ten hold about 12%. These receptors' antigens are unknown. Described time point: week 5, during vaccination. Each dose delivered 300 ug of mutant IDH1 20-mer peptide subcutaneously with imiquimod. The sample was PBMCs, taken from a glioma patient whose treatment included an IDH1 peptide vaccine. These receptors all come from a man aged 45-65 years with glioma.

Written as DNA, the CDR3 is TGTGCCATCACAAGGGACACCGGCACAGATACGCAGTATTTT. It translates to CAITRDTGTDTQYF. The chain employs TRBV10-3 and TRBJ2-3, with a tentative D call TRBD1 (6 bases). Germline CDR1 and CDR2: ENHRY and SYGVKD. This CDR3 has 14 residues. Trimming removed 7 bases from V and 1 base from J, with 12 bases in between.

This chain connects TRBV5-1 to TRBJ2-7; tentative D call: TRBD1 (5 bases). V was trimmed by 2 bases and J by 3 bases, leaving 9 bases between them. Looked up from germline, CDR1 is SGHRS and CDR2 is YFSETQ. The CDR3 contains 13 residues. The CDR3, as DNA: TGCGCCAGCAGCTTAACAGGAGACTACGAGCAGTACTTC. Translating it yields CASSLTGDYEQYF.

V gene TRBV5-1 combines with J gene TRBJ1-1, with a possible D match to TRBD1 (5 bases). V was cut by 4 bases and J by 2 bases, with 12 bases left in between. CDR1 and CDR2 from the germline V gene are SGHRS and YFSETQ. There are 14 residues in the CDR3. CDR3 DNA: TGCGCCAGCAGCCCCGGGACGGGAAACACTGAAGCTTTCTTT. Its protein product is CASSPGTGNTEAFF.

The chain is built from TRBV7-8 and TRBJ2-1; 8 nucleotides agree with TRBD2. CDR3 length: 15 residues. Germline V CDR1 and CDR2: SGHVS, FQNEAQ. V was pared by 2 bases and J by 6 bases, with 6 bases of the junction left unmatched. This CDR3 reads CASSLTGGRPNEQFF. Here the CDR3 DNA reads TGTGCCAGCAGCTTAACGGGGGGGCGCCCCAATGAGCAGTTCTTC.

The genes are TRBV5-1 and TRBJ2-7, with 7 bases fitting TRBD2. This CDR3 contains 15 residues. Germline CDR1 and CDR2: SGHRS and YFSETQ. Germline trimming cut 2 bases from V and 3 bases from J; bases unmatched to any gene: 8. The CDR3 sequence: CASSLDRDYDYEQYF. The CDR3 bases are TGCGCCAGCAGCTTAGATCGGGACTACGACTACGAGCAGTACTTC.

This clone is a singleton in its sample. The chain links TRBV28 to TRBJ1-4; weak D call: TRBD1 (5 bases). The V end was cut by 2 bases, the J end by 4 bases, with 14 bases between. The CDR3 sequence is 16 residues long. Per germline, CDR1 MDHEN and CDR2 SYDVKM. CDR3 nucleotides: TGTGCCAGCAGTTTACTCGGGCGGGGGTATAATGAAAAACTGTTTTTT. This encodes CASSLLGRGYNEKLFF.

This clone was detected once. The chain combines TRBV15 with TRBJ2-7, with TRBD2 identical over 8 bases. CDR3 length: 15 residues. Germline V gene sequence: CDR1 LNHNV, CDR2 YYDKDF (reference sequence). V shed 1 base and J 3 bases; nucleotides not matched to a gene: 5. CDR3 DNA: TGTGCCACCAGCAGAGGGCCCGGGAGGGACTACGAGCAGTACTTC. Its translation is CATSRGPGRDYEQYF.

This sequence joins TRBV7-9 and TRBJ1-4; maybe TRBD1 (5 bases). Germline V gives CDR1 SEHNR, CDR2 FQNEAQ (reference sequence). CDR3 size: 14 residues. V gave up 7 bases and J gave up 4 bases, with 13 bases separating them. The CDR3 coding sequence is TGTGCCAGCACTCCGGGGGGAAGTAATGAAAAACTGTTTTTT. Its protein is CASTPGGSNEKLFF.

This clone was found a few times. The chain links TRBV7-9 to TRBJ2-5; D may match TRBD1 or TRBD2 (5 bases each). Germline V gene lookup returns CDR1 SEHNR and CDR2 FQNEAQ (reference sequence). CDR3 size: 11 residues. Trimming removed 4 bases at V and 5 bases at J, with 5 bases between. In nucleotides, the CDR3 is TGTGCCAGCAGCTGGGGGGAGACCCAGTACTTC. As protein: CASSWGETQYF. The full variable domain, in which reference TRBV7-9 and TRBJ2-5 provide the parts outside the CDR3, is DTGVSQNPRHKITKRGQNVTFRCDPISEHNRLYWYRQTLGQGPEFLTYFQNEAQLEKSRLLSDRFSAERPKGSFSTLEIQRTEQGDSAMYLCASSWGETQYFGPGTRLLVL.

The V and J genes are TRBV14 and TRBJ2-7; D call uncertain. V lost 4 bases to trimming and J lost 0 bases, with 7 bases between them. Germline V lookup: CDR1 SGHDN, CDR2 FVKESK. This CDR3 has 13 amino acids. CDR3 nucleotide sequence: TGTGCCAGCAGCCCTTTTAACTCCTACGAGCAGTACTTC. This encodes CASSPFNSYEQYF.

The chain carries TRBV28 and TRBJ1-5; D is ambiguous. CDR3 length: 13 residues. V lost 7 bases, J lost 4 bases, and 11 bases lay in between. Looked up from germline, CDR1 is MDHEN and CDR2 is SYDVKM. The CDR3 here is CASITSLNQPQHF. The CDR3 bases are TGTGCCAGCATCACGAGCCTTAATCAGCCCCAGCATTTT.

The rearrangement joins TRBV2 to TRBJ2-7; TRBD2 matches 11 bases. The V and J ends lost 10 bases and 4 bases, in that order; junction bases with no gene match: 6. CDR1 is SNHLY and CDR2 is FYNNEI in the germline V gene. This CDR3 contains 13 residues. The CDR3 region is CAITSGGLYEQYF. As DNA, the CDR3 is TGTGCCATTACTAGCGGGGGTTTATACGAGCAGTACTTC.

The rearrangement joins TRBV27 to TRBJ1-5, with D maybe TRBD1 (6 bases). The germline CDR1 and CDR2 sequences are MNHEY and SMNVEV (reference sequence). CDR3 length equals 13 residues. The V end was cut by 8 bases, the J end by 3 bases, with 11 bases between. The DNA of the CDR3 is TGTGCCAGCCGCAGGGGCCCCAATCAGCCCCAGCATTTT. Translated: CASRRGPNQPQHF.

This chain links TRBV30 with TRBJ1-6; D is uncertain. Germline CDR1 GTSNPN, CDR2 SVGIG (reference sequence). Trimming took off 6 bases at V and 8 bases at J, with 2 bases between the two ends. The CDR3 has 9 amino acids. The CDR3 DNA reads as TGTGCCTGCGATTCACCCCTCCACTTT. Amino acids: CACDSPLHF.

The count of this clone is one. The rearrangement links TRBV18 to TRBJ1-2; TRBD1 matches at 10 bases. With 4 bases clipped from V and 10 bases from J, the junction kept 6 bases outside the gene matches. The CDR3 runs to 13 residues. Germline CDR1 reads KGHSH; CDR2 reads LQKENI. The DNA for the CDR3 is TGTGCCAGCTCACGGGACAGGGGAAGCGTCTACACCTTC. Protein: CASSRDRGSVYTF.

V gene TRBV10-3 combines with J gene TRBJ1-1, with a weak D call TRBD1 (6 bases). V lost 6 bases and J 4 bases, leaving 18 bases between the germline ends. CDR1 and CDR2 (germline): ENHRY, SYGVKD. CDR3 length equals 15 residues. The CDR3 sequence: CAIRYTQGFGTEAFF. The CDR3, as DNA: TGTGCCATCAGGTATACCCAGGGGTTTGGCACTGAAGCTTTCTTT.

The rearrangement links TRBV19 to TRBJ2-3; TRBD2 agrees at 7 bases. Germline lookup yields CDR1 LNHDA and CDR2 SQIVND (reference sequence). V lost 6 bases and J lost 1; bases outside the gene matches: 10. This CDR3 is 16 amino acids long. The CDR3 region has the DNA TGTGCCAGTAGCGGGGAGGGGCTACGACGCACAGATACGCAGTATTTT. Translated: CASSGEGLRRTDTQYF.

This chain joins TRBV7-9 and TRBJ1-1; tentative D call: TRBD1 (6 bases). Germline CDR1 reads SEHNR; CDR2 reads FQNEAQ (reference sequence). CDR3 length equals 13 residues. V was clipped by 3 bases and J by 4 bases, with 9 bases between them. CDR3 coding DNA: TGTGCCAGCAGCTTTAAGGGGGGCACTGAAGCTTTCTTT. It encodes CASSFKGGTEAFF.

The chain couples TRBV7-2 to TRBJ2-7; D call uncertain. This CDR3 has 12 residues. V was clipped by 5 bases and J by 6 bases, with 11 bases between them. Per germline, CDR1 SGHTA and CDR2 FQGNSA. CDR3 loop: CASSLMGGEQYF. The CDR3 nucleotides are TGTGCCAGCAGCCTCATGGGTGGCGAGCAGTACTTC.

This clone was seen only a few times. The chain is built from TRBV7-9 and TRBJ2-5, with 8 bases identical to TRBD1. With 4 bases clipped from V and 5 bases from J, the junction kept 3 bases outside the gene matches. The CDR3 has 13 residues. Looked up from germline, CDR1 is SEHNR and CDR2 is FQNEAQ (reference sequence). In DNA form, the CDR3 reads TGTGCCAGCAGCTCCAGGGGGCCGGAGACCCAGTACTTC. Amino acid sequence: CASSSRGPETQYF.

This clone was observed a few times. This sequence joins TRBV15 and TRBJ1-1, with D maybe TRBD1 (6 bases). This CDR3 contains 13 residues. V was cut by 7 bases and J by 1 base, with 10 bases left in between. From germline, CDR1 is LNHNV and CDR2 YYDKDF (reference sequence). CDR3 bases: TGTGCCACCACCACGACAGGGAACACTGAAGCTTTCTTT. Protein product: CATTTTGNTEAFF.

This clone appeared a single time. The rearrangement uses TRBV5-5 and TRBJ1-4, with no clear D. The germline V gene encodes CDR1 SGHKS and CDR2 YYEKEE (reference sequence). This CDR3 is 14 amino acids long. Trimming took 0 bases from V and 5 from J, leaving 8 bases between them. This chain's CDR3 is CASSLESGNEKLFF. CDR3 bases: TGTGCCAGCAGCTTGGAGTCAGGAAATGAAAAACTGTTTTTT. The entire variable domain, with the rest obtained from reference TRBV5-5 and TRBJ1-4, is as follows: DAGVTQSPTHLIKTRGQQVTLRCSPISGHKSVSWYQQVLGQGPQFIFQYYEKEERGRGNFPDRFSARQFPNYSSELNVNALLLGDSALYLCASSLESGNEKLFFGSGTQLSVL.

This clone was seen once. The genes are TRBV4-1 and TRBJ1-2; D might be TRBD1 (5 bases). In germline, CDR1 is MGHRA, CDR2 YSYEKL. The V and J ends lost 0 bases and 1 base respectively, with 9 bases between them. There are 15 residues in the CDR3. CDR3 sequence: CASSQDNRINYGYTF. The CDR3 DNA reads as TGCGCCAGCAGCCAAGATAACAGGATTAACTATGGCTACACCTTC.